Listed here are 2 T cell receptor beta chains from one sample, sequenced in a study of T cells in Graves' hyperthyroidism and ophthalmopathy. Authors of the study amplified TCR beta CDR3 regions from RNA transcripts. First-round RT-PCR targeting the TCR CDR3 was performed with the HTBI primer set. TCRdb re-analysed the multiplex PCR reads in MiXCR, keeping a single row per CDR3 protein. This table holds 540,000 or so distinct CDR3 sequences, 15% to 17% found once. Sequencing was done on a sample of blood. The receptors derive from a woman aged 25 to 39 with Graves' hyperthyroidism.

In its sample, this clonotype was seen many times. The V gene is TRBV11-2, the J gene TRBJ2-5, with 11 positions matching TRBD2. The CDR3 is 16 residues long. CDR1 and CDR2 (germline): SGHAT, FQNNGV. J was trimmed by 1 base and V by 1 base; bases with no gene match: 2. CDR3 sequence reads: CASSLGLAGIQETQYF. The CDR3 bases are TGTGCCAGCAGCTTAGGACTAGCGGGGATCCAAGAGACCCAGTACTTC. The full variable domain, completed using reference TRBV11-2 and TRBJ2-5, is EAGVAQSPRYKIIEKRQSVAFWCNPISGHATLYWYQQILGQGPKLLIQFQNNGVVDDSQLPKDRFSAERLKGVDSTLKIQPAKLEDSAVYLCASSLGLAGIQETQYFGPGTRLLVL.

This clonotype was detected only a few times. This chain connects TRBV29-1 to TRBJ2-7, with D possibly matching TRBD1 (5 bases). Trimming took off 8 bases at V and 3 bases at J, with 11 bases between the two ends. Germline V gene lookup returns CDR1 SQVTM and CDR2 ANQGSEA. The CDR3 extends over 11 amino acids. In DNA form, the CDR3 reads TGCAGCTTGACAGAGAGCTACGAGCAGTACTTC. Protein: CSLTESYEQYF.